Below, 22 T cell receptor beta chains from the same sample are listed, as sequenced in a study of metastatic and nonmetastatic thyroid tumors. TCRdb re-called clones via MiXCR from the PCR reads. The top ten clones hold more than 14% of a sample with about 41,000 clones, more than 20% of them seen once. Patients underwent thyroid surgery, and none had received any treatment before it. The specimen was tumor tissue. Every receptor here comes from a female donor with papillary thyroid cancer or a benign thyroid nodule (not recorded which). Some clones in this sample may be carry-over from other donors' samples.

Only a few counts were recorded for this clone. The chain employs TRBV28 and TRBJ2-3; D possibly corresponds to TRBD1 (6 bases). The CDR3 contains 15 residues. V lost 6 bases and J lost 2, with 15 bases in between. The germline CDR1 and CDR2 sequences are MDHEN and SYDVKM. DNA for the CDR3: TGTGCCAGCAGCTACAGGGATGGGGTCACAGATACGCAGTATTTT. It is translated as CASSYRDGVTDTQYF.

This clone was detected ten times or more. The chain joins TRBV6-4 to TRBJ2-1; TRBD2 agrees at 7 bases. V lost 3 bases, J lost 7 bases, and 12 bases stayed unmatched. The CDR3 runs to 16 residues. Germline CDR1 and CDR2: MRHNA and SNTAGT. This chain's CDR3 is CASSEGAGGGGNEQFF. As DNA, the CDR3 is TGTGCCAGCAGTGAAGGAGCGGGCGGCGGGGGTAATGAGCAGTTCTTC.

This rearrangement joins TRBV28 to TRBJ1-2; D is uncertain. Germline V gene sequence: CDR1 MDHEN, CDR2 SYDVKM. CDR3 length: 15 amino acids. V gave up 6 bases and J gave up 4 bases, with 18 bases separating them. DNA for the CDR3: TGTGCCAGCAGACACAGTGCGGATGCCAGCTATGGCTACACCTTC. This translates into CASRHSADASYGYTF.

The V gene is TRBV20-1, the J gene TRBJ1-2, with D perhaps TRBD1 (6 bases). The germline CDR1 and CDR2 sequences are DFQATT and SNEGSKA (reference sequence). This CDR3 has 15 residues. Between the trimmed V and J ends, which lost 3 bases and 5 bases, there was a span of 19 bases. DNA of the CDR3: TGCAGTGCTAGTCGGGGGGGGGCTGGTTCGTATGGCTACACCTTC. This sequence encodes CSASRGGAGSYGYTF.

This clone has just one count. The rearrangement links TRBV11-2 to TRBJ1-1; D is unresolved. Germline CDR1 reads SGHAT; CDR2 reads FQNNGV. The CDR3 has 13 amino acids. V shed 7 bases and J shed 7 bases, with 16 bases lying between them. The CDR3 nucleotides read TGTGCCAGCACCCCCGTTAATGCCCTTGAAGCTTTCTTT. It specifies CASTPVNALEAFF.

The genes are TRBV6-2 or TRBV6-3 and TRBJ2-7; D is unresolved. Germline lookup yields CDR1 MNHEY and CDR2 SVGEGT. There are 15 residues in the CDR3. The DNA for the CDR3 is TGTTCCACCAGCAGTCGTCGCCGAGTGAGACACGAGCAGTACTTC. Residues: CSTSSRRRVRHEQYF.

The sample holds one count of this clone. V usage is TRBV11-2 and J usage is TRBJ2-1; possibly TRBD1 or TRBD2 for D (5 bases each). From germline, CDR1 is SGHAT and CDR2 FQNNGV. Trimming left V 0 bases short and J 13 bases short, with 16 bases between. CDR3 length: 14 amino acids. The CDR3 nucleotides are TGTGCCAGCAGCTTAGATTTCGGGGACCGGAACCAGTTCTTC. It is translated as CASSLDFGDRNQFF. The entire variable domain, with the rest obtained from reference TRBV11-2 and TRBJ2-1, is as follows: EAGVAQSPRYKIIEKRQSVAFWCNPISGHATLYWYQQILGQGPKLLIQFQNNGVVDDSQLPKDRFSAERLKGVDSTLKIQPAKLEDSAVYLCASSLDFGDRNQFFGPGTRLTVL.

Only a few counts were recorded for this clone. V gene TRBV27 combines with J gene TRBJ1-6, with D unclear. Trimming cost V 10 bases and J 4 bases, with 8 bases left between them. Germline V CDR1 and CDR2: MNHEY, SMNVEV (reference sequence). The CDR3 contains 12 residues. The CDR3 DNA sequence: TGTGCCACCAAGAATTATAATTCACCCCTCCACTTT. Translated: CATKNYNSPLHF.

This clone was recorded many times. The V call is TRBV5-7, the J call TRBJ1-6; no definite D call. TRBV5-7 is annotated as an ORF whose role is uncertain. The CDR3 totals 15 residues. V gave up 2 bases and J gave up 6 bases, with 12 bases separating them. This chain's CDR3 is CASSFSESGNSPLHF. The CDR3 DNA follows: TGTGCCAGCAGCTTCTCGGAAAGCGGTAATTCACCCCTCCACTTT.

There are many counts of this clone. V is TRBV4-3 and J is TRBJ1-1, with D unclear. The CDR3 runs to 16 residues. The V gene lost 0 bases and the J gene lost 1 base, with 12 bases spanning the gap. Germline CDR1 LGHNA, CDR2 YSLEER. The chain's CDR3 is CASSQDNGRANTEAFF. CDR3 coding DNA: TGCGCCAGCAGCCAAGATAATGGCCGGGCGAACACTGAAGCTTTCTTT.

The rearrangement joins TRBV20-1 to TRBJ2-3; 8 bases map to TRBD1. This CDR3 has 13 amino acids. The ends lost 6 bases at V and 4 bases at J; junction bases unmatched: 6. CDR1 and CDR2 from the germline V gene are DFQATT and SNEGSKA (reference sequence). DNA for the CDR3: TGCAGTGCCACAGGGGGAGGCGCAGATACGCAGTATTTT. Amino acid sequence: CSATGGGADTQYF.

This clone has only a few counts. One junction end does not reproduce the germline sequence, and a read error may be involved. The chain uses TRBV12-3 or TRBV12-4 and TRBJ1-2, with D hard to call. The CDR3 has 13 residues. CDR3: CASSLAKFYGYSF. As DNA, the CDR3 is TGTGCCAGCAGTTTGGCCAAGTTCTATGGCTACTCCTTC.

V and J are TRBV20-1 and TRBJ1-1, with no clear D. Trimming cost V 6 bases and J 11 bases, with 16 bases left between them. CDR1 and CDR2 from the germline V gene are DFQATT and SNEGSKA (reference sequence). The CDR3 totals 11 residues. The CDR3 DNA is TGCAGTGCCGACGATCAGGTTGAGGCTTTCTTT. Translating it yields CSADDQVEAFF.

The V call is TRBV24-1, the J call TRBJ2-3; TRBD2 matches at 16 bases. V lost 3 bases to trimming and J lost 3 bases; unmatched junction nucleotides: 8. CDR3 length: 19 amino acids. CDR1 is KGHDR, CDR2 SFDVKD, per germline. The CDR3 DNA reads TGTGCCACCAGTGATCAGAATCCGGGACTAGCGGGAGGGACAGATACGCAGTATTTT. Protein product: CATSDQNPGLAGGTDTQYF.

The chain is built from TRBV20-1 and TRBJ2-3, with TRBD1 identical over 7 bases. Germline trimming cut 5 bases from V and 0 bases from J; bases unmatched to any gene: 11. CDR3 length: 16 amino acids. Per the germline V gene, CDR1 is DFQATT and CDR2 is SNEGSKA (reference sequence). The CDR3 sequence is CSAPVNRGSSTDTQYF. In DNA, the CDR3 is TGCAGTGCTCCGGTGAACAGGGGATCTAGCACAGATACGCAGTATTTT.

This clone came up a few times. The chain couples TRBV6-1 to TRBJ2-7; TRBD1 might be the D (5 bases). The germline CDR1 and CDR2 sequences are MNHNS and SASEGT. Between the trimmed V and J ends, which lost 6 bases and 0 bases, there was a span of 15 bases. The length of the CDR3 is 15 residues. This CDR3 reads CASSRDSGYSYEQYF. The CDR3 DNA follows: TGTGCCAGCAGCCGAGACAGTGGATACTCCTACGAGCAGTACTTC.

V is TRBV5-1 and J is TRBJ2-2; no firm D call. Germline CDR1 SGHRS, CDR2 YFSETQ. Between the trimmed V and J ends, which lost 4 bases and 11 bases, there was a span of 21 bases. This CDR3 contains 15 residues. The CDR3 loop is CASSVQWLNTVELFF. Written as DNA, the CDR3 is TGCGCCAGCAGCGTCCAGTGGCTGAACACCGTTGAGCTGTTTTTT.

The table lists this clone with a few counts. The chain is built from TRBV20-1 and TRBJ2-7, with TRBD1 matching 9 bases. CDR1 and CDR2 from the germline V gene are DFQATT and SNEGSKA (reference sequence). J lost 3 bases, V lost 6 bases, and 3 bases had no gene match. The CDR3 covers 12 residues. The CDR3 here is CSATDRGYEQYF. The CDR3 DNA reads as TGCAGTGCAACGGACAGGGGCTACGAGCAGTACTTC.

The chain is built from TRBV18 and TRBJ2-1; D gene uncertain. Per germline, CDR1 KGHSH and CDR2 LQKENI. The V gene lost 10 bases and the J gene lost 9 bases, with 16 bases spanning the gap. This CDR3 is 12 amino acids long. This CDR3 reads CAIPHPESEQFF. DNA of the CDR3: TGTGCCATTCCACACCCTGAGTCTGAGCAGTTCTTC. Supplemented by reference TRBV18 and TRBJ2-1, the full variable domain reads NAGVMQNPRHLVRRRGQEARLRCSPMKGHSHVYWYRQLPEEGLKFMVYLQKENIIDESGMPKERFSAEFPKEGPSILRIQQVVRGDSAAYFCAIPHPESEQFFGPGTRLTVL.

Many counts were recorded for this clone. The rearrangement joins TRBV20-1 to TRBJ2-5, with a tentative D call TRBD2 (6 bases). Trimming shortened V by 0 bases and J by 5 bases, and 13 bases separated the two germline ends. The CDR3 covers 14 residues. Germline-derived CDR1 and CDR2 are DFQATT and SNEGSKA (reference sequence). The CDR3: CSARDLWGEETQYF. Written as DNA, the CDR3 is TGCAGTGCTAGAGATCTGTGGGGGGAGGAGACCCAGTACTTC.

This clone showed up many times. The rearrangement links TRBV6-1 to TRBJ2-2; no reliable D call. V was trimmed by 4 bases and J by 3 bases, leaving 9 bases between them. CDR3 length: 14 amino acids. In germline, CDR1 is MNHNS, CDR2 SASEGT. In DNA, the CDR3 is TGTGCCAGCAGTGTACAATTAGACACCGGGGAGCTGTTTTTT. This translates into CASSVQLDTGELFF.

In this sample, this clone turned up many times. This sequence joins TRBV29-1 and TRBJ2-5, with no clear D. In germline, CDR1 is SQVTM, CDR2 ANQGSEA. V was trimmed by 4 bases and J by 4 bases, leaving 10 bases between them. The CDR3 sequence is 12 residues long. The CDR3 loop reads CSVGDLGETQYF. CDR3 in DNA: TGCAGCGTTGGGGATTTGGGAGAGACCCAGTACTTC.